Below, 3 T cell receptor beta chains from the same sample are listed, as sequenced in a study of blood T cell repertoires in COVID-19. Here immunoSEQ multiplex PCR was the method, and the copy in TCRdb shows in-frame clones only, minus some. This table holds roughly 180,000 clones, approximately 85% found once. Source material: PBMCs or T cells enriched from blood (not recorded which). These receptors all stem from a man between 35 and 55 years old who had recovered from COVID-19.

A few counts support this clone. J is TRBJ2-2 and V is TRBV4-1; 10 bases are shared with TRBD1. Germline values: CDR1 MGHRA, CDR2 YSYEKL. This CDR3 has 15 amino acids. V was pared by 3 bases and J by 6 bases, with 4 bases of the junction left unmatched. The CDR3 loop is CASSQTGGFAGELFF. The CDR3 DNA reads TGCGCCAGCAGCCAGACAGGGGGCTTTGCCGGGGAGCTGTTTTTT.

V is TRBV27 and J is TRBJ1-2; possible D gene TRBD1, 5 bases. The V end lost 3 bases, the J end lost 3 bases, and 17 bases lay between the germline ends. The CDR3 runs 16 residues. Germline values: CDR1 MNHEY, CDR2 SMNVEV (reference sequence). The CDR3 loop reads CASSFAQALGHYGYTF. Here the CDR3 DNA reads TGTGCCAGCAGTTTCGCACAGGCTCTGGGGCACTATGGCTACACCTTC.

This clone was observed a single time. The chain employs TRBV27 and TRBJ1-3; 7 bases are a match to TRBD1. V lost 5 bases to trimming and J lost 0 bases; unmatched junction nucleotides: 4. In germline, CDR1 is MNHEY, CDR2 SMNVEV (reference sequence). CDR3 length equals 15 residues. DNA of the CDR3: TGTGCCAGCAGTCCACAGGGGACCTCTGGAAACACCATATATTTT. It translates to CASSPQGTSGNTIYF.